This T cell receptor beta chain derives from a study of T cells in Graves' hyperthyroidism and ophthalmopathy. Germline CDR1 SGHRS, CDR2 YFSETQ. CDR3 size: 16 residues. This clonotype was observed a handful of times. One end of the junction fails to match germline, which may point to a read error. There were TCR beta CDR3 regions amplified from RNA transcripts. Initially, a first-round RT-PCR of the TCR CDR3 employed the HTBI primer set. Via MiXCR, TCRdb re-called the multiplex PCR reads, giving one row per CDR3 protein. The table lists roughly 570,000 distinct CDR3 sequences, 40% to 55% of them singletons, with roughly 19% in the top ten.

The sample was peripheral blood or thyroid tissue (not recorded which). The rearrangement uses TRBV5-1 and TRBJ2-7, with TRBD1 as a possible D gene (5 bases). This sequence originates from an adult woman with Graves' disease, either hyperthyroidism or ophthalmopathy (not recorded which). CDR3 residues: CASSPSGWGGTYEQYF. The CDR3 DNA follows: TGTGCCAGCTCACCTTCCGGATGGGGCGGCACCTACGAGCAGTACTTC. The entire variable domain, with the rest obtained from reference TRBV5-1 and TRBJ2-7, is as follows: KAGVTQTPRYLIKTRGQQVTLSCSPISGHRSVSWYQQTPGQGLQFLFEYFSETQRNKGNFPGRFSGRQFSNSRSEMNVSTLELGDSALYLCASSPSGWGGTYEQYFGPGTRLTVT.